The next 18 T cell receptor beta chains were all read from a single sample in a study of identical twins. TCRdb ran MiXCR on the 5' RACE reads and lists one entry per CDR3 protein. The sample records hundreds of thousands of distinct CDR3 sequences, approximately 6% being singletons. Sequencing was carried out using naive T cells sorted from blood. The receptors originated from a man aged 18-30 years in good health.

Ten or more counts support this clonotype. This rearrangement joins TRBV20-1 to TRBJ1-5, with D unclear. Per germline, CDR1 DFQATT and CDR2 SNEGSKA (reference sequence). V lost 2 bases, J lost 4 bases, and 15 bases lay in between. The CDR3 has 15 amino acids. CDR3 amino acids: CSARFGVSANQPQHF. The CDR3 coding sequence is TGCAGTGCTAGATTTGGGGTGTCTGCGAATCAGCCCCAGCATTTT.

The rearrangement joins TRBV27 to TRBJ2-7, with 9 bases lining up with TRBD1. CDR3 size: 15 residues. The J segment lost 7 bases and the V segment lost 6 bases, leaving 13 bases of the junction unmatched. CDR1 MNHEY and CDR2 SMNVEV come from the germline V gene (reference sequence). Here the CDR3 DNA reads TGTGCCAGCAGAACAGGGGGCAGGGGTTTGGGGGAGCAGTACTTC. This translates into CASRTGGRGLGEQYF.

CDR3 protein: CSARDTVAGDYNEQFF. The CDR3 DNA reads as TGCAGTGCTAGAGACACTGTAGCGGGAGACTACAATGAGCAGTTCTTC. The chain recombines TRBV20-1 with TRBJ2-1; TRBD2 matches 9 bases. Germline lookup yields CDR1 DFQATT and CDR2 SNEGSKA (reference sequence). The CDR3 has 16 amino acids. The V gene end was trimmed by 0 bases and the J gene end by 3 bases; junction bases not matched to a gene: 6.

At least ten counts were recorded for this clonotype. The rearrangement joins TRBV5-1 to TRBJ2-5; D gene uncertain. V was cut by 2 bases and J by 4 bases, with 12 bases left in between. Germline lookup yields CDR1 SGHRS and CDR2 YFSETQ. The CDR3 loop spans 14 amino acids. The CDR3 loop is CASSFDRLRETQYF. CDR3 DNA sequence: TGCGCCAGCAGCTTCGATCGGCTACGAGAGACCCAGTACTTC.

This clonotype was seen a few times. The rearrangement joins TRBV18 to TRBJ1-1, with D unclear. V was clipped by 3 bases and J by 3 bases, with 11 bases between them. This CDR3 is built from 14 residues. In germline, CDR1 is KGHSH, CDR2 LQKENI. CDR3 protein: CASSPLEVDTEAFF. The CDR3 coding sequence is TGTGCCAGCTCACCCCTCGAAGTTGACACTGAAGCTTTCTTT.

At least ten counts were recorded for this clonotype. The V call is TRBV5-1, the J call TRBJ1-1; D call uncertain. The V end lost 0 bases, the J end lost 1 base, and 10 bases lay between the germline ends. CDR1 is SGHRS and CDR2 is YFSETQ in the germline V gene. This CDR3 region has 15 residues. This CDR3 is CASSLAGDPNTEAFF. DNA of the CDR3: TGCGCCAGCAGCTTGGCCGGAGACCCGAACACTGAAGCTTTCTTT.

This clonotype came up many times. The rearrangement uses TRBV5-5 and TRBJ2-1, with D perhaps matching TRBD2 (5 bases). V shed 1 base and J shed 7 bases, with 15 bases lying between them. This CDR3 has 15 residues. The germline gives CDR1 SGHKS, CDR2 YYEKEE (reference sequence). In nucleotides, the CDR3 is TGTGCCAGCAGCTTGACTAGTGGATTGAGGAATGAGCAGTTCTTC. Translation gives CASSLTSGLRNEQFF. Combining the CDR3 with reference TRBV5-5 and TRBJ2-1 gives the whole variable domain DAGVTQSPTHLIKTRGQQVTLRCSPISGHKSVSWYQQVLGQGPQFIFQYYEKEERGRGNFPDRFSARQFPNYSSELNVNALLLGDSALYLCASSLTSGLRNEQFFGPGTRLTVL.

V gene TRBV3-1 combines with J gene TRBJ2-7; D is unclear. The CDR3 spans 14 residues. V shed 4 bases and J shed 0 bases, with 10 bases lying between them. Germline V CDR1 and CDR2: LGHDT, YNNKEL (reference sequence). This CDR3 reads CASSRVGSSYEQYF. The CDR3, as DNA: TGTGCCAGCAGCCGGGTCGGTAGCTCCTACGAGCAGTACTTC.

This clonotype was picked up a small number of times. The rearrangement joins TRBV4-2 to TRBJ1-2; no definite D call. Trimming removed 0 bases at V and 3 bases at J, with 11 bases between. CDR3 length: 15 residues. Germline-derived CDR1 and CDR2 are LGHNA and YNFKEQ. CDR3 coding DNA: TGTGCCAGCAGCCAAGATGAGTTGCACCACTATGGCTACACCTTC. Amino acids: CASSQDELHHYGYTF.

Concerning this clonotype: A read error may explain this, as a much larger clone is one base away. This CDR3 is CSVVWGDEQFF. As DNA, the CDR3 is TGCAGCGTTGTGTGGGGGGATGAGCAGTTCTTC. The chain couples TRBV29-1 to TRBJ2-1; D perhaps matches TRBD2 (6 bases). This CDR3 is 11 amino acids long. CDR1 and CDR2 (germline): SQVTM, ANQGSEA. The ends were cut back, 4 bases at V and 8 bases at J, with 9 bases in the middle.

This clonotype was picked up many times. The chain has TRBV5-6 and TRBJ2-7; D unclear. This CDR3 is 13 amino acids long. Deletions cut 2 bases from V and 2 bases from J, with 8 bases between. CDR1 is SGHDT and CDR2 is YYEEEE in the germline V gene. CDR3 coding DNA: TGTGCCAGCAGCTTAGGCTTTACCTACGAGCAGTACGTC. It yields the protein CASSLGFTYEQYV.

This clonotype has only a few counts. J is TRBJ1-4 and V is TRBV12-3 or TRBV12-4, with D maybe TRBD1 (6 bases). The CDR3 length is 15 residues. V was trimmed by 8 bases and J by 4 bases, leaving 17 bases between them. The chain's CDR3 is CASSWGGRFNEKLFF. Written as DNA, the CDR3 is TGTGCCAGCTCCTGGGGGGGGCGGTTTAATGAAAAACTGTTTTTT.

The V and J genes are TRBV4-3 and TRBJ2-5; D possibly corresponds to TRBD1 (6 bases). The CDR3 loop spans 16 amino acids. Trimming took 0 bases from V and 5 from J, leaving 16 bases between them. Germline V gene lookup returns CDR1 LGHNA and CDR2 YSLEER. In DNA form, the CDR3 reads TGCGCCAGCAGCCAAGAGCTCCGGTCACAGGGTGAGACCCAGTACTTC. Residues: CASSQELRSQGETQYF.

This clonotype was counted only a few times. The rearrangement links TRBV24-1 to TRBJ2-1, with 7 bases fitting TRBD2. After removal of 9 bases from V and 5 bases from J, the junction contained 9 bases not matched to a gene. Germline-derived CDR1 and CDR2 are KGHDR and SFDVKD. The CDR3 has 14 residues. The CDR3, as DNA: TGTGCCACCCCCCCGAGACTAGCCCACAATGAGCAGTTCTTC. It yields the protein CATPPRLAHNEQFF.

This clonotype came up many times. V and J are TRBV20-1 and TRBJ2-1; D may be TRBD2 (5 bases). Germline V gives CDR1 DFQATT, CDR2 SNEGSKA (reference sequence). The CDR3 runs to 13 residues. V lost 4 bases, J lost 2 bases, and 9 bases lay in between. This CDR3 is CSATGVTYNEQFF. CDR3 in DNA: TGCAGTGCTACCGGGGTGACCTACAATGAGCAGTTCTTC.

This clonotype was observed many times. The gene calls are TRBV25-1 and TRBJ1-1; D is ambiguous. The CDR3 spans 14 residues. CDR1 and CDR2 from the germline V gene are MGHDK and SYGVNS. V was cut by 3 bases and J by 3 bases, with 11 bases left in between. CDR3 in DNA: TGTGCCAGCAGTGAGGATAAACGCTACACTGAAGCTTTCTTT. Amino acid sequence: CASSEDKRYTEAFF.

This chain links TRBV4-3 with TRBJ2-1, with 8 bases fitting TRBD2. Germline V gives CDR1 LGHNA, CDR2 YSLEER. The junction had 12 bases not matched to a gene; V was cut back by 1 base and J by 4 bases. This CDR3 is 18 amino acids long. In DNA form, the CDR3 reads TGCGCCAGCAGCCAAGGAATTAATAGCGGGACCTATTACAATGAGCAGTTCTTC. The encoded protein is CASSQGINSGTYYNEQFF.

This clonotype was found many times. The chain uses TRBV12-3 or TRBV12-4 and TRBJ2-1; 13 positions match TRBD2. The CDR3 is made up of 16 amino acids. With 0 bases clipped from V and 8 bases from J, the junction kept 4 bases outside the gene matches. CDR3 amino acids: CASSLARLAGGYEQFF. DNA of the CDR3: TGTGCCAGCAGTTTAGCTAGACTAGCGGGAGGCTATGAGCAGTTCTTC.